This T cell receptor beta chain was documented in a study of cytomegalovirus exposure and HLA in healthy donors. Germline CDR1 SQVTM, CDR2 ANQGSEA. Unmatched junction bases numbered 12, after V lost 7 bases and J lost 0 bases. The length of the CDR3 is 17 residues. The PCR used 60 Vbeta and 13 Jbeta primers. The protocol was immunoSEQ multiplex PCR, while the TCRdb copy is restricted to in-frame clones and leaves out a portion. The table shows 150,000 to 200,000 clones, with about 80% occurring only once. What was sequenced was PBMCs. This TCR derives from a woman between 40 and 55 years old in good health and CMV-seronegative. The chain carries TRBV29-1 and TRBJ1-4; 9 bases agree with TRBD1. CDR3 DNA sequence: TGCAGCGCCGTACCGGGACAGGGAGTTTCAACTAATGAAAAACTGTTTTTT. Its translation is CSAVPGQGVSTNEKLFF.